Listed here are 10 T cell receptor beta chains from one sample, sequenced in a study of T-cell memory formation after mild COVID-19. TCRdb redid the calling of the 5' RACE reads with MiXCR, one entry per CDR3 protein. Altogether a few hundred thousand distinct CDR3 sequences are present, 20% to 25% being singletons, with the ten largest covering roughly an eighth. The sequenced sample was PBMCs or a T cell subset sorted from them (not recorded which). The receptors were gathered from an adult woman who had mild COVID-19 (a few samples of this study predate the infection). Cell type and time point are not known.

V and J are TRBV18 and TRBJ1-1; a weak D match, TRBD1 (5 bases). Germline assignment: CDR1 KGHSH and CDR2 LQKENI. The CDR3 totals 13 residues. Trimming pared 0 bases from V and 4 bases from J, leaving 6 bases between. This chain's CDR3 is CASSPPGVTEAFF. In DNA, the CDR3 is TGTGCCAGCTCACCACCGGGGGTCACTGAAGCTTTCTTT.

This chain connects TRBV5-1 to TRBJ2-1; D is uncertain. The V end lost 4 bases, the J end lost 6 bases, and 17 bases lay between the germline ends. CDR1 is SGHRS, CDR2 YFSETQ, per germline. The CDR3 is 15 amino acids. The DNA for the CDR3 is TGCGCCAGCAGCCCCGACCCTAAGAGTGCCAATGAGCAGTTCTTC. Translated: CASSPDPKSANEQFF.

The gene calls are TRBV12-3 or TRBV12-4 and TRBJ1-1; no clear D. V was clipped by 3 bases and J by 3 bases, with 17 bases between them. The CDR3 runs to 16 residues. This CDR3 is CASSFGVAVGYTEAFF. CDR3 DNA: TGTGCCAGCAGTTTCGGGGTCGCGGTAGGATACACTGAAGCTTTCTTT.

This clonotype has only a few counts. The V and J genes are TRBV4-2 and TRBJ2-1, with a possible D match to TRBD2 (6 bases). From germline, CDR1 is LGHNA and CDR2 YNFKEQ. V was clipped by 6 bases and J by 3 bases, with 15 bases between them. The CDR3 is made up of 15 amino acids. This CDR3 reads CASRRGVRGYNEQFF. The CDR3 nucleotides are TGTGCCAGCAGACGCGGGGTCCGGGGCTACAATGAGCAGTTCTTC.

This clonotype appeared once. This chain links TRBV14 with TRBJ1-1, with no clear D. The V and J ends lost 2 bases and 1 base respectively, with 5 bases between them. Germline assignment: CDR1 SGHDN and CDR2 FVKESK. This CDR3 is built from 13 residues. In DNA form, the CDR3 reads TGTGCCAGCAGCCAACAGTCGAACACTGAAGCTTTCTTT. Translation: CASSQQSNTEAFF.

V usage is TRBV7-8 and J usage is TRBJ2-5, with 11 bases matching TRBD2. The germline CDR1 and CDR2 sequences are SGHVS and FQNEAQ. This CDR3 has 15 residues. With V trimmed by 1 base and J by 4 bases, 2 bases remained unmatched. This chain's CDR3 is CASSLVAGGGETQYF. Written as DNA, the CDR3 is TGTGCCAGCAGCTTAGTAGCGGGAGGGGGAGAGACCCAGTACTTC.

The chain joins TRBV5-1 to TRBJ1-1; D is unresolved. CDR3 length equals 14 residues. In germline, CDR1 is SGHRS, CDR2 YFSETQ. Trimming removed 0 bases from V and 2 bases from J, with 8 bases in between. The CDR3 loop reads CASSLDQTNTEAFF. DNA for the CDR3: TGCGCCAGCAGCTTGGACCAGACTAACACTGAAGCTTTCTTT.

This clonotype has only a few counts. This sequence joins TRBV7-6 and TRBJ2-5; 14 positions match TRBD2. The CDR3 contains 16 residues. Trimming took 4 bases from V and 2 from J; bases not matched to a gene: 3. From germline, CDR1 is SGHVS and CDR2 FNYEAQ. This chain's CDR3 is CASSSRTSGRQETQYF. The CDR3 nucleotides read TGTGCCAGCAGCTCCCGGACTAGCGGGAGGCAAGAGACCCAGTACTTC. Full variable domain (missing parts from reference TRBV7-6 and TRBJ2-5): GAGVSQSPRYKVTKRGQDVALRCDPISGHVSLYWYRQALGQGPEFLTYFNYEAQQDKSGLPNDRFSAERPEGSISTLTIQRTEQRDSAMYRCASSSRTSGRQETQYFGPGTRLLVL.

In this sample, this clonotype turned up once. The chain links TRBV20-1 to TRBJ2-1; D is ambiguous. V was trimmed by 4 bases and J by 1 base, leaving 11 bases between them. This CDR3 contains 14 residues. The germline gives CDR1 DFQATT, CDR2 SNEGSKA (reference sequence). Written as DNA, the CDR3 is TGCAGTGCTATCGAGGACGTATCCTACAATGAGCAGTTCTTC. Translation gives CSAIEDVSYNEQFF.

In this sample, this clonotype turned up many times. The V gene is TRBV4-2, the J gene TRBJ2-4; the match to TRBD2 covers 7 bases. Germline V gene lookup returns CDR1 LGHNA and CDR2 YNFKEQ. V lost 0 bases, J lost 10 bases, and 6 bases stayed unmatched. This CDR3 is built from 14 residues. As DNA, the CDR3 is TGTGCCAGCAGCCAAGAGACCGGGGGGAAGATTCAGTACTTC. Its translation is CASSQETGGKIQYF.